Below, 32 T cell receptor beta chains from the same sample are listed, as sequenced in a study of T cell repertoires in cytomegalovirus infection. TCRdb processed the reads anew with MiXCR; each CDR3 protein has one entry. The sample includes roughly 230,000 distinct CDR3 sequences, about 18% seen only once; the top ten take more than 45%. The sample consisted of CD8+ T cells from PBMCs. Receptor source: a human donor in good health (CMV status not recorded). Some clones in this sample may be carry-over from other donors' samples.

J is TRBJ1-6 and V is TRBV27, with 7 bases lining up with TRBD1. Germline trimming cut 0 bases from V and 9 bases from J; bases unmatched to any gene: 8. The V gene's germline CDR1 is MNHEY and CDR2 SMNVEV (reference sequence). The CDR3 is 16 amino acids. CDR3: CASSLSFTGAISPLHF. The CDR3 DNA is TGTGCCAGCAGTTTATCTTTTACAGGGGCTATTTCACCCCTCCACTTT.

This clonotype was seen just once. J is TRBJ2-3 and V is TRBV7-8; D call uncertain. Germline V CDR1 and CDR2: SGHVS, FQNEAQ. This CDR3 region has 15 residues. With 1 base removed from V and 6 bases from J, the gap between germline ends came to 14 bases. The CDR3: CASSLVYDFGDTQYF. CDR3 nucleotides: TGTGCCAGCAGCTTAGTATATGATTTCGGTGATACGCAGTATTTT.

J is TRBJ2-3 and V is TRBV6-6, with a tentative D call TRBD2 (6 bases). The germline CDR1 and CDR2 sequences are MNHNY and SVGAGI (reference sequence). The CDR3 length is 13 residues. The germline V and J ends were trimmed by 11 bases and 1 base, with 13 bases remaining between them. The CDR3 bases are TGTGCCGCCGGCGGAGGGCGCACAGATACGCAGTATTTT. This codes for CAAGGGRTDTQYF.

This chain links TRBV28 with TRBJ1-5; D gene uncertain. V was clipped by 2 bases and J by 0 bases, with 5 bases between them. This CDR3 has 14 amino acids. Per the germline V gene, CDR1 is MDHEN and CDR2 is SYDVKM. The CDR3 nucleotides are TGTGCCAGCAGTTTACTTCCTAGCAATCAGCCCCAGCATTTT. This codes for CASSLLPSNQPQHF.

This clonotype came up many times. This chain uses TRBV28 with TRBJ2-3; TRBD2 aligns across 8 bases. The CDR3 covers 15 residues. Germline CDR1 is MDHEN and CDR2 is SYDVKM. Losses at the gene ends were 3 bases for V and 4 bases for J; bases not matched to a gene: 6. The CDR3 region is CASSFAGGAADTQYF. CDR3 bases: TGTGCCAGCAGTTTCGCCGGGGGGGCCGCAGATACGCAGTATTTT.

This clonotype came up many times. This chain uses TRBV7-2 with TRBJ2-6; D remains ambiguous. The V gene lost 2 bases and the J gene lost 3 bases, with 11 bases spanning the gap. The germline V gene has CDR1 SGHTA and CDR2 FQGNSA. There are 16 residues in the CDR3. The CDR3 sequence is CASSLTVGFGANVLTF. DNA of the CDR3: TGTGCCAGCAGCTTAACCGTAGGATTTGGGGCCAACGTCCTGACTTTC.

In this sample, this clonotype turned up many times. The V and J genes are TRBV7-2 and TRBJ1-5; D remains ambiguous. Germline CDR1 reads SGHTA; CDR2 reads FQGNSA. The CDR3 covers 14 residues. The germline V and J ends were trimmed by 2 bases and 3 bases, with 8 bases remaining between them. CDR3 sequence: CASSLWVLNQPQHF. The CDR3 bases are TGTGCCAGCAGCTTATGGGTCCTCAATCAGCCCCAGCATTTT. The full variable domain, completed using reference TRBV7-2 and TRBJ1-5, is GAGVSQSPSNKVTEKGKDVELRCDPISGHTALYWYRQSLGQGLEFLIYFQGNSAPDKSGLPSDRFSAERTGGSVSTLTIQRTQQEDSAVYLCASSLWVLNQPQHFGDGTRLSIL.

In its sample, this clonotype was seen many times. V gene TRBV7-2 combines with J gene TRBJ2-3, with D perhaps TRBD1 or TRBD2 (6 bases each). Trimming pared 3 bases from V and 6 bases from J, leaving 19 bases between. Germline lookup yields CDR1 SGHTA and CDR2 FQGNSA. CDR3 length: 16 amino acids. The chain's CDR3 is CASSLAWGAGIDTQYF. The CDR3 nucleotides read TGTGCCAGCAGCTTGGCCTGGGGGGCGGGCATCGATACGCAGTATTTT.

V and J are TRBV6-8 and TRBJ1-2; 7 positions match TRBD1. CDR1 and CDR2 (germline): MNHGY, SAAAGT. CDR3 length: 13 amino acids. V lost 5 bases to trimming and J lost 8 bases; unmatched junction nucleotides: 8. The CDR3 DNA sequence: TGTGCCAGCAGTCAGACAGACAGGGAAGGCTACACCTTC. Protein product: CASSQTDREGYTF.

The chain joins TRBV20-1 to TRBJ2-1, with 10 bases lining up with TRBD2. Germline V CDR1 and CDR2: DFQATT, SNEGSKA (reference sequence). This CDR3 has 14 amino acids. The J segment lost 2 bases and the V segment lost 5 bases, leaving 3 bases of the junction unmatched. In nucleotides, the CDR3 is TGCAGTGCTCGGACTAGCGGAGCCTACAATGAGCAGTTCTTC. Translating it yields CSARTSGAYNEQFF.

This clonotype came up many times. This rearrangement joins TRBV19 to TRBJ2-5, with D uncertain. Trimming removed 1 base at V and 1 base at J, with 10 bases between. Germline-derived CDR1 and CDR2 are LNHDA and SQIVND (reference sequence). This CDR3 has 15 residues. As DNA, the CDR3 is TGTGCCAGTAGTATAGTGGGCGACGCCCAAGAGACCCAGTACTTC. Translating it yields CASSIVGDAQETQYF.

The table lists this clonotype with a few counts. This may be a read error: a much more frequent sequence differs by one nucleotide. This rearrangement joins TRBV7-6 to TRBJ2-2; TRBD2 might be the D (5 bases). Looked up from germline, CDR1 is SGHVS and CDR2 is FNYEAQ. Trimming removed 1 base from V and 3 bases from J, with 6 bases in between. CDR3 length: 14 amino acids. CDR3 sequence (DNA): TGTGCCAGCAGCTTAGACGGGGACACCGGGGAGCTGTTTTTT. Residues: CASSLDGDTGELFF.

V is TRBV20-1 and J is TRBJ1-3, with D possibly TRBD1 on 5 matching bases. Germline V gene sequence: CDR1 DFQATT, CDR2 SNEGSKA (reference sequence). The CDR3 spans 11 residues. Trimming left V 6 bases short and J 8 bases short, with 11 bases between. This CDR3 reads CSAPTGDTIYF. CDR3 sequence (DNA): TGCAGTGCCCCGACGGGGGACACCATATATTTT.

In this sample, this clonotype turned up many times. V usage is TRBV6-2 or TRBV6-3 and J usage is TRBJ2-3; D possibly corresponds to TRBD2 (7 bases). The CDR3 runs 19 residues. Germline V gene lookup returns CDR1 MNHEY and CDR2 SVGEGT. The V end lost 6 bases, the J end lost 3 bases, and 28 bases lay between the germline ends. CDR3 nucleotides: TGTGCCAGCAGCGACCCCTGGCTAACGGCGGGGGCACCGACAGATACGCAGTATTTT. As protein: CASSDPWLTAGAPTDTQYF.

This clonotype occurred many times. This sequence joins TRBV7-9 and TRBJ2-2; 9 bases fit TRBD1. Per the germline V gene, CDR1 is SEHNR and CDR2 is FQNEAQ (reference sequence). The J segment lost 1 base and the V segment lost 0 bases, leaving 3 bases of the junction unmatched. The CDR3 has 17 amino acids. In DNA form, the CDR3 reads TGTGCCAGCAGCTTAGCGCCGGGACAGGGGAACACCGGGGAGCTGTTTTTT. Its translation is CASSLAPGQGNTGELFF.

CDR3: CSVAGDRGGREQYF. CDR3 sequence (DNA): TGCAGCGTTGCAGGGGACAGGGGGGGACGAGAGCAGTACTTC. The chain recombines TRBV29-1 with TRBJ2-7; 11 bases are shared with TRBD1. CDR1 SQVTM and CDR2 ANQGSEA come from the germline V gene. V shed 4 bases and J 7 bases; nucleotides not matched to a gene: 9. This CDR3 has 14 amino acids.

In its sample, this clonotype was seen many times. The V gene is TRBV7-2, the J gene TRBJ2-7, with 7 bases identical to TRBD2. Trimming took 6 bases from V and 0 from J; bases not matched to a gene: 8. Germline V gene sequence: CDR1 SGHTA, CDR2 FQGNSA. The CDR3 spans 15 residues. This CDR3 reads CASRGWRGTSYEQYF. DNA of the CDR3: TGTGCCAGCAGAGGGTGGCGGGGGACCTCCTACGAGCAGTACTTC.

This clonotype was picked up one time. The chain is built from TRBV2 and TRBJ2-1, with D perhaps matching TRBD1 (5 bases). This CDR3 is built from 13 residues. The V end lost 7 bases, the J end lost 9 bases, and 16 bases lay between the germline ends. Per germline, CDR1 SNHLY and CDR2 FYNNEI. CDR3 in DNA: TGTGCCAGCATCCACAGGAGTGGGATTGAGCAGTTCTTC. This sequence encodes CASIHRSGIEQFF.

Only a few counts were recorded for this clonotype. The V call is TRBV7-9, the J call TRBJ1-6; no definite D call. This CDR3 is built from 12 residues. In germline, CDR1 is SEHNR, CDR2 FQNEAQ (reference sequence). The V gene lost 5 bases and the J gene lost 8 bases, with 7 bases spanning the gap. This CDR3 is CASSGRDSPLHF. CDR3 nucleotide sequence: TGTGCCAGCAGCGGTAGAGATTCACCCCTCCACTTT.

This sequence joins TRBV19 and TRBJ1-1; D unclear. The length of the CDR3 is 13 residues. Trimming cost V 9 bases and J 3 bases, with 14 bases left between them. Germline CDR1 LNHDA, CDR2 SQIVND (reference sequence). CDR3 in amino acids: CASMNPVDTEAFF. DNA for the CDR3: TGTGCCAGCATGAACCCGGTGGACACTGAAGCTTTCTTT. Full variable domain (outside the CDR3, taken from reference TRBV19 and TRBJ1-1): DGGITQSPKYLFRKEGQNVTLSCEQNLNHDAMYWYRQDPGQGLRLIYYSQIVNDFQKGDIAEGYSVSREKKESFPLTVTSAQKNPTAFYLCASMNPVDTEAFFGQGTRLTVV.

This clonotype was seen repeatedly, ten times or more. V is TRBV12-3 or TRBV12-4 and J is TRBJ2-7, with TRBD2 matching 14 bases. This CDR3 is built from 18 residues. V gave up 6 bases and J gave up 0 bases; unmatched junction bases: 10. The chain's CDR3 is CASSSGTSGGRSSYEQYF. CDR3 coding DNA: TGTGCCAGCAGCTCCGGGACTAGCGGGGGACGTAGCTCCTACGAGCAGTACTTC.

This clonotype was counted a few times. The V and J genes are TRBV6-5 and TRBJ1-2; the match to TRBD1 covers 9 bases. The CDR3 runs to 15 residues. Germline assignment: CDR1 MNHEY and CDR2 SVGAGI. Trimming at V came to 4 bases and at J to 4 bases, leaving 7 bases not matched to a gene. The CDR3 here is CASSSPGQGGYGYTF. CDR3 coding DNA: TGTGCCAGCAGTTCCCCGGGACAGGGCGGCTATGGCTACACCTTC.

This sequence joins TRBV7-9 and TRBJ1-4, with D possibly TRBD1 on 5 matching bases. This CDR3 is 17 amino acids long. V was shortened by 4 bases and J by 3 bases, with 18 bases between the two germline ends. The germline CDR1 and CDR2 sequences are SEHNR and FQNEAQ (reference sequence). The DNA for the CDR3 is TGTGCCAGCAGCTCCTCTGGGGGAGAGCTACCTAATGAAAAACTGTTTTTT. Translating it yields CASSSSGGELPNEKLFF.

This clonotype was recorded at least ten times. The rearrangement joins TRBV28 to TRBJ2-7, with a weak D call TRBD1 (6 bases). V gave up 6 bases and J gave up 0 bases, with 18 bases separating them. Germline V gene lookup returns CDR1 MDHEN and CDR2 SYDVKM. This CDR3 is 16 amino acids long. The CDR3 reads CASSLTRTESSYEQYF. CDR3 coding DNA: TGTGCCAGCAGCCTTACCCGGACAGAGAGCTCCTACGAGCAGTACTTC.

The rearrangement joins TRBV19 to TRBJ1-4; D perhaps matches TRBD1 (5 bases). The CDR3 runs 16 residues. The V end was cut by 9 bases, the J end by 7 bases, with 24 bases between. Germline CDR1 reads LNHDA; CDR2 reads SQIVND (reference sequence). The chain's CDR3 is CARRPDGDARSEKLFF. The CDR3 DNA reads TGTGCCAGAAGGCCAGACGGGGACGCACGAAGTGAAAAACTGTTTTTT.

This clonotype appeared a few times. The chain has TRBV9 and TRBJ2-7; D possibly corresponds to TRBD1 (6 bases). V was cut by 0 bases and J by 5 bases, with 12 bases left in between. Germline CDR1 reads SGDLS; CDR2 reads YYNGEE. CDR3 size: 14 residues. The CDR3 bases are TGTGCCAGCAGCGTAGAAGACAGGAACAACGAGCAGTACTTC. It specifies CASSVEDRNNEQYF.

Ten or more counts support this clonotype. The chain links TRBV7-2 to TRBJ2-2; either TRBD1 or TRBD2 may supply D (6 bases each). Trimming left V 5 bases short and J 6 bases short, with 13 bases between. The CDR3 length is 14 residues. CDR1 and CDR2 (germline): SGHTA, FQGNSA. CDR3 coding DNA: TGTGCCAGCAGCCCCTGGGGGGCTTCCGGGGAGCTGTTTTTT. Its translation is CASSPWGASGELFF.

The table lists this clonotype with a few counts. The chain employs TRBV29-1 and TRBJ1-1, with TRBD1 as a possible D gene (5 bases). Trimming cost V 8 bases and J 0 bases, with 16 bases left between them. The V gene's germline CDR1 is SQVTM and CDR2 ANQGSEA. The CDR3 runs 14 residues. This CDR3 is CSSTSGNMNTEAFF. The CDR3 DNA sequence: TGCAGCTCGACCTCAGGGAACATGAACACTGAAGCTTTCTTT.

The CDR3 region is CASSLGSLAVLAKNIQYF. The CDR3 DNA sequence: TGTGCCAGCAGCTTGGGGTCCCTCGCAGTTCTAGCCAAAAACATTCAGTACTTC. This chain uses TRBV5-5 with TRBJ2-4; D is unclear. The CDR3 spans 18 residues. V lost 0 bases and J 0 bases, leaving 16 bases between the germline ends. CDR1 is SGHKS, CDR2 YYEKEE, per germline (reference sequence).

This clonotype was observed at least ten times. V is TRBV7-2 and J is TRBJ2-1, with D perhaps matching TRBD1 or TRBD2 (5 bases each). Germline values: CDR1 SGHTA, CDR2 FQGNSA. V was trimmed by 10 bases and J by 4 bases, leaving 17 bases between them. The CDR3 contains 14 residues. In DNA form, the CDR3 reads TGTGCCACAGGGACGGGAAAAGGGTACAATGAGCAGTTCTTC. This sequence encodes CATGTGKGYNEQFF.

Many counts were recorded for this clonotype. The rearrangement links TRBV19 to TRBJ1-1; 8 bases fit TRBD1. The CDR3 runs 15 residues. Germline V gene lookup returns CDR1 LNHDA and CDR2 SQIVND (reference sequence). Germline trimming cut 1 base from V and 5 bases from J; bases unmatched to any gene: 6. Written as DNA, the CDR3 is TGTGCCAGTAGTATAGGACAGGGGTGGACTACTGAAGCTTTCTTT. It codes for CASSIGQGWTTEAFF.

This clonotype was recorded at least ten times. The rearrangement links TRBV7-8 to TRBJ2-1; 7 bases are a match to TRBD2. The CDR3 totals 18 residues. V shed 2 bases, J shed 0 bases, and the junction held 10 bases outside the gene matches. The germline V gene encodes CDR1 SGHVS and CDR2 FQNEAQ. The CDR3: CASSLPVGGPSSYNEQFF. CDR3 DNA: TGTGCCAGCAGCTTACCGGTGGGAGGGCCGAGCTCCTACAATGAGCAGTTCTTC.